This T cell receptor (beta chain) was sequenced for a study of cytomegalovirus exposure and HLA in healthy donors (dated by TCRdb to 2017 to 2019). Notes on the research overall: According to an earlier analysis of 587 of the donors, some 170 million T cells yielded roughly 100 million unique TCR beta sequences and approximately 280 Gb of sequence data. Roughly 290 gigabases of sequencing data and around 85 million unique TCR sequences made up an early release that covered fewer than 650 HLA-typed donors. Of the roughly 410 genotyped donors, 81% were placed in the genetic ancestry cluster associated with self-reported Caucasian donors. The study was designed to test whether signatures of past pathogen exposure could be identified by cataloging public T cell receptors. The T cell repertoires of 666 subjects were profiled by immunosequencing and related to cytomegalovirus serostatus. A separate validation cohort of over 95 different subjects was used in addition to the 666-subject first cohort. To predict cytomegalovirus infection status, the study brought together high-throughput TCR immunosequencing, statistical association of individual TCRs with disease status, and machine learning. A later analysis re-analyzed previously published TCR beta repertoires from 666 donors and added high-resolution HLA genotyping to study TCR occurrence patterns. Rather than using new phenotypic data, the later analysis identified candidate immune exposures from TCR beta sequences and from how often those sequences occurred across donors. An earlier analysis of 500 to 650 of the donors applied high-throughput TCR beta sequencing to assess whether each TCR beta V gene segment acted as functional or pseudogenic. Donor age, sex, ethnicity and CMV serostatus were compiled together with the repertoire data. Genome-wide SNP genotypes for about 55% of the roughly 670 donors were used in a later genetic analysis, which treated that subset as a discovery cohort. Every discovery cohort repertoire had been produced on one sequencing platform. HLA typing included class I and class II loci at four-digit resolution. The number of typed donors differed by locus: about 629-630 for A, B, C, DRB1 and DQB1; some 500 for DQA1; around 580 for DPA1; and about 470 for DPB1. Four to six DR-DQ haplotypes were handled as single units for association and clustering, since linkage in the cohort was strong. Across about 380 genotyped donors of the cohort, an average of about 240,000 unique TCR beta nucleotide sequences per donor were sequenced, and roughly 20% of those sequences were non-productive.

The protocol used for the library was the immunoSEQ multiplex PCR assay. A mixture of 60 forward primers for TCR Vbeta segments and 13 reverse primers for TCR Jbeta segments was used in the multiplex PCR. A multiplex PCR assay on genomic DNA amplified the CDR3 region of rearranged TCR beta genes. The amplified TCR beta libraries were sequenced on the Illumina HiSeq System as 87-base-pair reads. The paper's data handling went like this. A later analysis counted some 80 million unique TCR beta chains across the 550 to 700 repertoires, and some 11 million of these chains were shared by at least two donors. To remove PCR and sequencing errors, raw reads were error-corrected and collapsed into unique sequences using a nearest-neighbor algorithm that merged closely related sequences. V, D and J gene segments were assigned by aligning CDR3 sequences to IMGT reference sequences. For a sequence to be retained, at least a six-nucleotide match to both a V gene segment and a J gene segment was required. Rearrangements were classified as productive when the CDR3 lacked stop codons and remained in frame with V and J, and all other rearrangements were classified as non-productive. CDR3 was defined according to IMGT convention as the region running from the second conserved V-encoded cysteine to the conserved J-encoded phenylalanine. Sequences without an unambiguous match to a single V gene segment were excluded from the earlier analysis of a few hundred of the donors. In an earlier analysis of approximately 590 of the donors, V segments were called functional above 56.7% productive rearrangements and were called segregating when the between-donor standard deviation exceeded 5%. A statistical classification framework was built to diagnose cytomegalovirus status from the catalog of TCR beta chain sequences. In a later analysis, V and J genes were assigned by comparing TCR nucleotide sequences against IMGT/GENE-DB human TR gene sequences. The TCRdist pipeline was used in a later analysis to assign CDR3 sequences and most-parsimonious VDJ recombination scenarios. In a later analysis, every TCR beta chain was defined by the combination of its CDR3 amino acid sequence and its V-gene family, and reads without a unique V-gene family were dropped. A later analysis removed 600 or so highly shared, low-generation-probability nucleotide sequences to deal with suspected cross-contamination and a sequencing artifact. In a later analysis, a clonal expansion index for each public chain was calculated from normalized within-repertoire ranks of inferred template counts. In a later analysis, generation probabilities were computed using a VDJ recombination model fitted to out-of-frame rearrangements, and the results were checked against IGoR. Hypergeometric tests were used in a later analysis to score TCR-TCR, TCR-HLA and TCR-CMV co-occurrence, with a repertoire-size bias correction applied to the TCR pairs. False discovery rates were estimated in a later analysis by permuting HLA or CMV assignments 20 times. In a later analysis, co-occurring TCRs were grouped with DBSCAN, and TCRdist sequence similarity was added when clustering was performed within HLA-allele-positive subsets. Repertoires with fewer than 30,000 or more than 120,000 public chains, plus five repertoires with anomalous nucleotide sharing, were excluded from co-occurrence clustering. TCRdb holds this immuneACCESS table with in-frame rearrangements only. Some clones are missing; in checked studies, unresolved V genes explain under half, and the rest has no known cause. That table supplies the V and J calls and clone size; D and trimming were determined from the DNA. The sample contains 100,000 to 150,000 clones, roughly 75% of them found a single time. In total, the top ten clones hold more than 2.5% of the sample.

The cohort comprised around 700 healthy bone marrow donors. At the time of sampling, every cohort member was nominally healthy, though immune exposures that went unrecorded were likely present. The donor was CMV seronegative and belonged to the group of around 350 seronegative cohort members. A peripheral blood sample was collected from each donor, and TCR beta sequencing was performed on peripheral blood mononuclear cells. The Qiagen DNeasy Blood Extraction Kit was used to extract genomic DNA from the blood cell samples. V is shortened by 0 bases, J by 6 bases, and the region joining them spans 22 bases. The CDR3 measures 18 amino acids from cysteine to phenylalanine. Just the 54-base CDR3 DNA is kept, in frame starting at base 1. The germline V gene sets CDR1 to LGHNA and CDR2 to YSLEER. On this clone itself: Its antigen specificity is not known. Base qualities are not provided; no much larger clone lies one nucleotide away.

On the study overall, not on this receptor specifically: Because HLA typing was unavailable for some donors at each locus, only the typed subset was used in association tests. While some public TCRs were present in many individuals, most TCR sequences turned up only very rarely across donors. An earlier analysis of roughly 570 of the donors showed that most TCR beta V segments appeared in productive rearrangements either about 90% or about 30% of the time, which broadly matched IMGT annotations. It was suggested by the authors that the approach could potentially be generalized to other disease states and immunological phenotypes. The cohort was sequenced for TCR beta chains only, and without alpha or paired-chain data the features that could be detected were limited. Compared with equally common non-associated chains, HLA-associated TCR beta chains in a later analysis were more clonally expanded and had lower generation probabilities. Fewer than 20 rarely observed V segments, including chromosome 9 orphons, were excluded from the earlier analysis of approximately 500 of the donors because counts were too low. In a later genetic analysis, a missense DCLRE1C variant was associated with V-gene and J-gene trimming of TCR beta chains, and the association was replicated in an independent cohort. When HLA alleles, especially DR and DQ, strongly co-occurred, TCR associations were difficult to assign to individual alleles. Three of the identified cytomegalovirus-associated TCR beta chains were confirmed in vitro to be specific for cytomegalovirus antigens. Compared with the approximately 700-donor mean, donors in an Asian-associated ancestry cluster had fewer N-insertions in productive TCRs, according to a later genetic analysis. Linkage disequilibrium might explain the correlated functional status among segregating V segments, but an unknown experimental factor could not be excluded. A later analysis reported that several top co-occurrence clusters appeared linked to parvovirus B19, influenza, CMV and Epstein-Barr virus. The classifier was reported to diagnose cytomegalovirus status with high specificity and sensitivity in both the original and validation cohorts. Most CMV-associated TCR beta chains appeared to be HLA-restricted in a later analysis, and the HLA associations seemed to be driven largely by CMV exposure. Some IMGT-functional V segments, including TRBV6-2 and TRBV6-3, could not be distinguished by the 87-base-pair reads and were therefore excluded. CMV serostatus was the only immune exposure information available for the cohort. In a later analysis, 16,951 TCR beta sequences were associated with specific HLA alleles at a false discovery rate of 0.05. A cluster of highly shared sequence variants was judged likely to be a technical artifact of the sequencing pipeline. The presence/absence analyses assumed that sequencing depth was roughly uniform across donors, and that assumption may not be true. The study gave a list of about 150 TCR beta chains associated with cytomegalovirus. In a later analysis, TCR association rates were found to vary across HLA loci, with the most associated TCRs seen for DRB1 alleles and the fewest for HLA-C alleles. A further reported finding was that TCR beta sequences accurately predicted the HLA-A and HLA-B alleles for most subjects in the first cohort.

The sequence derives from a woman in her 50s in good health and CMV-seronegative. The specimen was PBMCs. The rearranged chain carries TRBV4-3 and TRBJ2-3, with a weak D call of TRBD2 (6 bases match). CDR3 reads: CASSQDLAGTGLSDTQYF. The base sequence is TGCGCCAGCAGCCAAGATCTGGCGGGGACTGGCCTTTCGGATACGCAGTATTTT.